The 19 T cell receptor beta chains below all came from one sample that was sequenced in a study of identical twins. TCRdb analysed the 5' RACE reads with MiXCR anew, one entry per CDR3 protein. The sample lists about 690,000 distinct CDR3 sequences; less than 7% were seen once. Sample: naive T cells sorted from blood. The receptor set was obtained from a young man in good health.

This clonotype was counted at least ten times. The chain has TRBV20-1 and TRBJ2-7, with D perhaps being TRBD1 or TRBD2 (6 bases each). V was trimmed by 4 bases and J by 6 bases, leaving 10 bases between them. This CDR3 is built from 11 residues. Germline V gives CDR1 DFQATT, CDR2 SNEGSKA (reference sequence). The CDR3: CSATKGGEQYV. As DNA, the CDR3 is TGCAGTGCTACGAAGGGGGGCGAGCAGTACGTC.

The chain is built from TRBV7-9 and TRBJ1-1, with TRBD1 matching over 12 bases. CDR1 and CDR2 from the germline V gene are SEHNR and FQNEAQ (reference sequence). The V segment lost 5 bases and the J segment 4 bases; nucleotides outside the gene matches: 8. The CDR3 contains 16 residues. The DNA for the CDR3 is TGTGCCAGCAGCAAAGTGGGACAGGGGGCTTCCACTGAAGCTTTCTTT. As protein: CASSKVGQGASTEAFF.

The chain couples TRBV11-2 to TRBJ2-5, with D possibly being TRBD1 (5 bases). V lost 4 bases and J lost 1, with 16 bases in between. There are 16 residues in the CDR3. Germline lookup yields CDR1 SGHAT and CDR2 FQNNGV. CDR3 residues: CASSSWGSDPQETQYF. In nucleotides, the CDR3 is TGTGCCAGCAGCTCCTGGGGCTCTGATCCCCAAGAGACCCAGTACTTC.

This clonotype was detected a few times. This sequence joins TRBV7-2 and TRBJ2-7, with 10 bases lining up with TRBD2. The trim removed 0 bases at V and 4 bases at J, leaving 6 bases unmatched. Germline loops: CDR1 SGHTA, CDR2 FQGNSA. This CDR3 has 16 amino acids. The CDR3 here is CASSLALAGEGYEQYF. The CDR3 DNA reads TGTGCCAGCAGCTTAGCCCTAGCGGGGGAAGGGTACGAGCAGTACTTC. The full variable domain, in which reference TRBV7-2 and TRBJ2-7 provide the parts outside the CDR3, is GAGVSQSPSNKVTEKGKDVELRCDPISGHTALYWYRQSLGQGLEFLIYFQGNSAPDKSGLPSDRFSAERTGGSVSTLTIQRTQQEDSAVYLCASSLALAGEGYEQYFGPGTRLTVT.

The chain links TRBV20-1 to TRBJ2-5, with D tentatively TRBD2 (6 bases). The CDR3 length is 14 residues. The V end was cut by 1 base, the J end by 4 bases, with 13 bases between. The V gene's germline CDR1 is DFQATT and CDR2 SNEGSKA (reference sequence). The CDR3 DNA reads as TGCAGTGCTAGAGCCGGGAGAGGAGGAGAGACCCAGTACTTC. This translates into CSARAGRGGETQYF.

This chain connects TRBV29-1 to TRBJ2-1, with a possible D match to TRBD2 (6 bases). The CDR3 has 14 residues. Germline V gives CDR1 SQVTM, CDR2 ANQGSEA. V was pared by 3 bases and J by 8 bases, with 17 bases between. The CDR3 bases are TGCAGCGTTGATCAGGGACTTGACTATGATGAGCAGTTCTTC. Protein sequence: CSVDQGLDYDEQFF.

This clonotype was counted at least ten times. The V and J genes are TRBV20-1 and TRBJ2-7; TRBD2 agrees at 7 bases. The junction had 12 bases not matched to a gene; V was cut back by 1 base and J by 6 bases. The CDR3 has 15 amino acids. Germline V gene sequence: CDR1 DFQATT, CDR2 SNEGSKA (reference sequence). DNA for the CDR3: TGCAGTGCTAGAGGGGAGGGTGATTACGGAAGCGAGCAGTACTTC. Protein sequence: CSARGEGDYGSEQYF.

This clonotype was counted ten times or more. This rearrangement joins TRBV6-1 to TRBJ2-1; 8 nucleotides agree with TRBD2. V trimming: 8 bases; J trimming: 2 bases; junction bases outside the gene matches: 8. The CDR3 length is 15 residues. Looked up from germline, CDR1 is MNHNS and CDR2 is SASEGT. The CDR3 is CASSKAGGPYNEQFF. The CDR3 DNA follows: TGTGCCAGCTCTAAGGCGGGAGGACCCTACAATGAGCAGTTCTTC.

The chain is built from TRBV3-1 and TRBJ2-7, with D perhaps TRBD1 (6 bases). The CDR3 is 14 amino acids. V dropped 4 bases and J dropped 3 bases, with 13 bases sitting between them. CDR1 and CDR2 (germline): LGHDT, YNNKEL (reference sequence). The CDR3 nucleotides are TGTGCCAGCAGCCGGGACATTGGGGGCTACGAGCAGTACTTC. Translated, it gives CASSRDIGGYEQYF.

This chain links TRBV6-2 or TRBV6-3 with TRBJ2-1, with TRBD2 matching 13 bases. Germline V gene data show CDR1 as MNHEY and CDR2 as SVGEGT. With 0 bases clipped from V and 3 bases from J, the junction kept 11 bases outside the gene matches. The CDR3 is 20 amino acids. The CDR3 spells CASSYSSGLAGPLLYNEQFF. The CDR3 nucleotides are TGTGCCAGCAGTTACTCGTCGGGACTAGCGGGACCACTCCTCTACAATGAGCAGTTCTTC.

This clonotype was picked up a small number of times. The rearrangement links TRBV11-1 to TRBJ2-1; 11 positions match TRBD2. Germline trimming cut 3 bases from V and 0 bases from J; bases unmatched to any gene: 10. The CDR3 totals 19 residues. In germline, CDR1 is SGHAT, CDR2 FQDESV (reference sequence). CDR3 in amino acids: CASSLGTAGLAGSYNEQFF. CDR3 nucleotide sequence: TGTGCCAGCAGCTTGGGGACTGCTGGACTAGCGGGCTCCTACAATGAGCAGTTCTTC.

This clonotype was seen only a few times. J is TRBJ2-1 and V is TRBV19; D is unresolved. Germline V gene data show CDR1 as LNHDA and CDR2 as SQIVND (reference sequence). Trimming removed 3 bases at V and 4 bases at J, with 10 bases between. CDR3 length: 14 amino acids. The CDR3 spells CASSISSFYNEQFF. The CDR3 DNA reads as TGTGCCAGTAGTATCTCCTCTTTTTACAATGAGCAGTTCTTC.

In its sample, this clonotype was seen many times. This chain links TRBV12-3 or TRBV12-4 with TRBJ1-6; the D is unclear. V lost 5 bases to trimming and J lost 14 bases, with 16 bases between them. This CDR3 has 13 residues. The CDR3 here is CASSPNSRITLHF. In DNA form, the CDR3 reads TGTGCCAGCAGTCCCAACTCCCGTATCACCCTCCACTTT.

This clonotype came up many times. This chain's CDR3 is CSANFATRFNNEQFF. CDR3 in DNA: TGCAGTGCTAATTTCGCCACCCGATTCAACAATGAGCAGTTCTTC. The V and J genes are TRBV20-1 and TRBJ2-1; D is unresolved. V lost 4 bases to trimming and J lost 5 bases, with 18 bases between them. In germline, CDR1 is DFQATT, CDR2 SNEGSKA (reference sequence). This CDR3 comprises 15 residues.

This clonotype occurred many times. The V and J genes are TRBV25-1 and TRBJ1-4; D might be TRBD1 (5 bases). The V and J ends lost 6 bases and 8 bases respectively, with 10 bases between them. CDR1 and CDR2 from the germline V gene are MGHDK and SYGVNS. The CDR3 is 12 amino acids. In DNA form, the CDR3 reads TGTGCCAGCAGGCAGGGTCGGGAAAAACTGTTTTTT. This codes for CASRQGREKLFF.

The V and J genes are TRBV30 and TRBJ1-1; 8 nucleotides align to TRBD1. The CDR3 is 14 amino acids. With 5 bases clipped from V and 6 bases from J, the junction kept 11 bases outside the gene matches. Germline V gene data show CDR1 as GTSNPN and CDR2 as SVGIG (reference sequence). Here the CDR3 DNA reads TGTGCCTGGGATGATGGACAGGGCAGCGCTGAAGCTTTCTTT. It encodes CAWDDGQGSAEAFF.

There are many counts of this clonotype. The rearrangement links TRBV10-3 to TRBJ1-5, with 7 bases fitting TRBD1. J gave up 6 bases and V 4 bases, and 9 bases lay outside the gene matches. Germline V gene data show CDR1 as ENHRY and CDR2 as SYGVKD. The CDR3 spans 15 residues. The CDR3 DNA follows: TGTGCCATCAGTGGCGGTGACAGGGCCGCTCAGCCCCAGCATTTT. It codes for CAISGGDRAAQPQHF.

The chain couples TRBV6-1 to TRBJ1-4; unclear D gene. Germline CDR1 is MNHNS and CDR2 is SASEGT. The CDR3 spans 14 residues. Trimming removed 7 bases at V and 0 bases at J, with 9 bases between. CDR3 DNA: TGTGCCAGCACCCCCGGTGCAACTAATGAAAAACTGTTTTTT. It is translated as CASTPGATNEKLFF.

This clonotype was seen ten or more times. The V call is TRBV5-1, the J call TRBJ2-1; the match to TRBD1 covers 7 bases. J lost 3 bases, V lost 2 bases, and 5 bases had no gene match. CDR1 and CDR2 from the germline V gene are SGHRS and YFSETQ. The CDR3 is made up of 15 amino acids. This CDR3 reads CASSLLTGSYNEQFF. Here the CDR3 DNA reads TGCGCCAGCAGCTTATTGACAGGGAGCTACAATGAGCAGTTCTTC.